This TCR beta chain was captured in a study of identical twins. Findings and limits, study-wide: Abundant beta clonotypes from cord blood had fewer insertions, unlike memory repertoires, which showed none. Out-of-frame TCR alpha sharing in monozygotic twins exceeded recombination model predictions. Alpha sequences out of frame and shared by twins had excess low generation probability. The degree of excess twin sharing was weaker in beta out-of-frame sequences.

Trimming took off 0 bases at V and 0 bases at J, with 12 bases between the two ends. Germline CDR1 and CDR2: SGHAT and FQNNGV. This CDR3 is built from 16 residues. TCRdb processed the 5' RACE reads anew with MiXCR; each CDR3 protein has one entry. Among 350,000 to 600,000 distinct CDR3 sequences listed, approximately 15% were seen once. Of note for this clonotype: Its antigen is undetermined.

The same sample was also studied in work on yellow fever vaccine responses in identical twins.

Sequenced input: CD4+ T cells sorted from blood. V is TRBV11-2 and J is TRBJ2-7; possible D gene TRBD2, 5 bases. The receptor was derived from a young woman in good health. This CDR3 reads CASSLDGGRLSYEQYF. CDR3 DNA sequence: TGTGCCAGCAGCTTAGATGGAGGACGGCTCTCCTACGAGCAGTACTTC. The variable domain in full, with the rest retrieved from reference TRBV11-2 and TRBJ2-7, is EAGVAQSPRYKIIEKRQSVAFWCNPISGHATLYWYQQILGQGPKLLIQFQNNGVVDDSQLPKDRFSAERLKGVDSTLKIQPAKLEDSAVYLCASSLDGGRLSYEQYFGPGTRLTVT.